Sequencing of this T cell receptor (beta chain) was carried out in a study of shared clonotypes between healthy human individuals (dated by TCRdb to the early 2020s). Some background on the complete study: A few men and a couple of women, aged 18 to 49 years, made up the cohort. Per donor, leukapheresis produced somewhere between about 0.85 and 10 billion PBMCs. The study deeply sequenced blood TCR repertoires of five healthy adults to estimate repertoire size and the extent of clonotype sharing between individuals. To increase sequencing depth and limit assay-specific biases, different laboratories used diverse techniques to prepare libraries and sequence TCR repertoires. Per donor, three plates each were used for CD4 naive and CD4 memory, two for CD8 naive, and one for CD8 memory. General conclusions and limits of the study: Compared with non-shared clonotypes, the clonotypes found in all four sorted-subset donors had higher generation probabilities. Even with the large sequencing depth, rarefaction of the sorted-subset datasets indicated that sequencing was incomplete. The small number of donors limited the genetic and exposure-history diversity represented. Larger estimated clonotype richness was generally found for naive subsets than for memory subsets. Sampling was restricted to blood, and TCR repertoires in tissue are likely to differ from TCR repertoires in blood. About 4.5% of naive CD4, more than 3% of naive CD8, approximately 2.2% of memory CD4, and around 0.4% of memory CD8 clonotypes were shared across several donors. Pairwise subsampling led to the expectation that sequencing depth would affect the degree of clonotype sharing among donors.

Details on this clone: No antigen is known for it. Base qualities are not recorded, but no much larger clone differs from it by a single base.

From its cysteine to its phenylalanine, the CDR3 spans 15 amino acids. Here the CDR3 DNA is all that survives: 45 bases in frame from base 1. V gives up 7 bases and J gives up 8 bases, and the segment between their germline ends measures 21 bases. Via the germline V gene (reference sequence), CDR1 is LNHDA and CDR2 SQIVND. The donors were healthy, HIV-negative adults who had no recently reported acute infections or vaccinations. Every donor was a Caucasian adult residing in Nashville, Tennessee, USA. CD4+ T cells were enriched through magnetic negative selection, after which naive cells were positively selected on CD45RA and the remaining negative fraction served as the memory subset. Blood was collected by leukapheresis, and PBMCs were isolated by Ficoll-Histopaque density gradient centrifugation and then cryopreserved in liquid nitrogen vapor phase. Analytical flow cytometry was used to check the purity and quantity of every magnetically sorted T cell population. Each sorted fraction had its genomic DNA isolated and then quantified by UV absorbance on a Nanodrop 2000c.

TCR CDR3 regions were amplified from genomic DNA by multiplex PCR using the deep immunoSEQ assay. Genomic DNA extracted from each cell subset was distributed evenly over all wells of several immunoSEQ 96-well plates, and each plate served as one replicate. For sorted subsets, roughly 200 ng of genomic DNA, equivalent to 25,000 to 35,000 T cell genomes, went into each replicate PCR. Purified libraries were quantified with a Qubit 3.0 fluorometer, sized on a Bioanalyzer 2100, and re-quantified with the KAPA Library Quantification kit. Each immunoSEQ 96-well plate was sequenced on its own single-read 150-cycle Illumina NextSeq 550 flow cell. In the paper's pipeline: Because the immunoSEQ output held only junctional sequences and lacked quality scores, the filtering could not match the filtering applied to full-length reads. To assign V/J genes and CDR3, sequences were annotated using PyIR, a Python wrapper for IgBLAST v1.9, with IMGT germline references. Reads were filtered out if the reads had weak V/J assignments (E-value above 1e-6), no CDR3, stop codons, out-of-frame junctions, or ambiguous translated residues. V3J clonotypes were defined as sequences sharing the same inferred V gene, J gene, and CDR3 amino acid sequence. The percentage overlap between two repertoires was calculated by dividing the number of shared unique clonotypes by the size of the smaller repertoire. RTK rarefaction, the Chao1 estimator, and Recon v2.1 estimates of unobserved clonotypes were used to assess repertoire richness. Generation probabilities were computed with OLGA for all TCRbeta clonotypes obtained by the gDNA method from a handful of donors. TCRdb retrieved this table from immuneACCESS and kept in-frame rearrangements only. Not all clones are present; in checked studies, unresolved V genes account for under half, and no reason is known for the remainder. D and trimming come from the DNA, and the V and J calls and clone size come from that table. The sample profile shows approximately 2.5 million clones; approximately 94% of them were found once. Clones ranked in the top ten supply over 0.12% of the sample.

The chain employs TRBV19 and TRBJ2-1; TRBD2 is a weak D gene call, 6 bases matching. The sequenced sample was naive CD4+ T cells sorted from blood. The meaning of the sample's cell subset or site label: CD45RA+ positively selected. The receptor comes from a man in his late teens or twenties in good health. The CDR3: CASTPWDSEGDEQFF. The sequenced DNA is TGTGCCAGTACACCCTGGGACTCCGAGGGCGATGAGCAGTTCTTC.